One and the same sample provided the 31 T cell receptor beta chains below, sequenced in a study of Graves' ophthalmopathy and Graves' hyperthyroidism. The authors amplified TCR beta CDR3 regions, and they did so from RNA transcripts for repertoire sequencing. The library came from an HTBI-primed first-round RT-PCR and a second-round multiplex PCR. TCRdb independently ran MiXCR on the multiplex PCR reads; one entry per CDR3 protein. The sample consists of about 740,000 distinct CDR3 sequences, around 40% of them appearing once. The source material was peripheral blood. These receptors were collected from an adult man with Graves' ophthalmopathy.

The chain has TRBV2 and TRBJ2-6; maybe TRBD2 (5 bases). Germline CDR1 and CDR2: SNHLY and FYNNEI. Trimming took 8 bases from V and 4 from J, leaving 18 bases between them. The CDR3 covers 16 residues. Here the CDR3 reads CASSPLQTGGANVLTF. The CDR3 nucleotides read TGTGCCAGCTCACCACTACAAACGGGAGGGGCCAACGTCCTGACTTTC.

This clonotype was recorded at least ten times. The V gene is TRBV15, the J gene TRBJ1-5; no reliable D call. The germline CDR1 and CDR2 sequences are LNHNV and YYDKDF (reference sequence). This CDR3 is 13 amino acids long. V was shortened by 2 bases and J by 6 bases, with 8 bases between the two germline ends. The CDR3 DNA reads TGTGCCACCAGCAGACAGTACGGTCAGCCCCAGCATTTT. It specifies CATSRQYGQPQHF.

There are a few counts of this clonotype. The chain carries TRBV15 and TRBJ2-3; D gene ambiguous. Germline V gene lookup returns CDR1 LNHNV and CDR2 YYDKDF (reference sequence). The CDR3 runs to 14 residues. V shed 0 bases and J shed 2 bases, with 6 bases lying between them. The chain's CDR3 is CATSRDVLTDTQYF. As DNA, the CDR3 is TGTGCCACCAGCAGAGATGTCCTCACAGATACGCAGTATTTT. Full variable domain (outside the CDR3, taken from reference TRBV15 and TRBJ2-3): DAMVIQNPRYQVTQFGKPVTLSCSQTLNHNVMYWYQQKSSQAPKLLFHYYDKDFNNEADTPDNFQSRRPNTSFCFLDIRSPGLGDTAMYLCATSRDVLTDTQYFGPGTRLTVL.

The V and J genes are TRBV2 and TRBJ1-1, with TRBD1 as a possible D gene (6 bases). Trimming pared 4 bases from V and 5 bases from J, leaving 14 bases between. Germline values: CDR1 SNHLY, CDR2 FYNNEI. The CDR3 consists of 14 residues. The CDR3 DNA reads TGTGCCAGCAGTGTTACAGAAGGGGGTACTGAAGCTTTCTTT. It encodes CASSVTEGGTEAFF.

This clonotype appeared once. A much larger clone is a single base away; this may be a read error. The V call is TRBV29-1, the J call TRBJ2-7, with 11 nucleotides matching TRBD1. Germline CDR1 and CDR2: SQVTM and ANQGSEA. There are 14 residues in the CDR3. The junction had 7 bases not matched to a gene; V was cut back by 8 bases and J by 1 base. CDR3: CSIPGQGASYEQYF. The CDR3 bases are TGCAGCATTCCCGGACAGGGGGCATCCTACGAGCAGTACTTC.

CDR3 nucleotide sequence: TGTGCCATCAGTACACGGGACAGCGAAGAGACCCAGTACTTC. Translating it yields CAISTRDSEETQYF. The V and J genes are TRBV10-3 and TRBJ2-5; 7 nucleotides agree with TRBD1. The CDR3 runs 14 residues. V trimming: 5 bases; J trimming: 3 bases; junction bases outside the gene matches: 6. The germline V gene has CDR1 ENHRY and CDR2 SYGVKD.

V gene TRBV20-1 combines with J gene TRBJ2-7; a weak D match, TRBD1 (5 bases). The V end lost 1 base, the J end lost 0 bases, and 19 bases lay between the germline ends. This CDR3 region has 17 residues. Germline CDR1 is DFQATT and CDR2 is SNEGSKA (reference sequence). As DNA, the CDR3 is TGCAGTGCTAGAGTCCCTCAAGGGGCCGCCGACTCCTACGAGCAGTACTTC. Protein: CSARVPQGAADSYEQYF.

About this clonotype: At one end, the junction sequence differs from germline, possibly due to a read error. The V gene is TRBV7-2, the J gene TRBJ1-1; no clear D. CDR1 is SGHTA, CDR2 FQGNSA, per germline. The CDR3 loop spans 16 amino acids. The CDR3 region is CASSQDLGGLNTEAFF. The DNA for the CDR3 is TGCGCCAGCAGCCAAGATTTGGGCGGGTTGAACACTGAAGCTTTCTTT.

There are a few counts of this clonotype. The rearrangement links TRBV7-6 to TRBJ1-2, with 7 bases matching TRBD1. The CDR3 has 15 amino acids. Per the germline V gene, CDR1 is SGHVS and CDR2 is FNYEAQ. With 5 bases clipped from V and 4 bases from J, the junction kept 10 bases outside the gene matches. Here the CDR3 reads CASSIDHRGTYGYTF. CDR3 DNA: TGTGCCAGCAGCATAGATCACAGGGGTACCTATGGCTACACCTTC.

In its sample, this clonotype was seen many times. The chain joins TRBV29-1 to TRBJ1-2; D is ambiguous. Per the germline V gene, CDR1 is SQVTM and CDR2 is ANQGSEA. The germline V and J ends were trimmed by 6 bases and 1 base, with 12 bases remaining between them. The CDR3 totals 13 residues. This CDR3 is CSVQITHNYGYTF. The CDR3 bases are TGCAGCGTCCAAATCACCCATAACTATGGCTACACCTTC.

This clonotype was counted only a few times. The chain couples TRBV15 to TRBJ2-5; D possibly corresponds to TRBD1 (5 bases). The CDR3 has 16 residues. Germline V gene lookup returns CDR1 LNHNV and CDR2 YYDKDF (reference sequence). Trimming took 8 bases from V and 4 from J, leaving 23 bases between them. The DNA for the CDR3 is TGTGCCACCGGCGACAAAACAGGTCTCGCGCGAGAGACCCAGTACTTC. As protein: CATGDKTGLARETQYF.

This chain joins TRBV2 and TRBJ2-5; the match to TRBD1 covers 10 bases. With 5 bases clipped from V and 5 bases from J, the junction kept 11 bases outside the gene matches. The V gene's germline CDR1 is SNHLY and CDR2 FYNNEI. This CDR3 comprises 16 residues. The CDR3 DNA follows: TGTGCCAGCAGTACTCTCCCGGGACAGGGGAGGGAGACCCAGTACTTC. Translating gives CASSTLPGQGRETQYF. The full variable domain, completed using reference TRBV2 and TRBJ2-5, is EPEVTQTPSHQVTQMGQEVILRCVPISNHLYFYWYRQILGQKVEFLVSFYNNEISEKSEIFDDQFSVERPDGSNFTLKIRSTKLEDSAMYFCASSTLPGQGRETQYFGPGTRLLVL.

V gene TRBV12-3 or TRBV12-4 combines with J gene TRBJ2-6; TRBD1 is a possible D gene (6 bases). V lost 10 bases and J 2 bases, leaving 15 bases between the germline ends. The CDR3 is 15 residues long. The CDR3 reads CANNKGVAGANVLTF. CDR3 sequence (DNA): TGTGCCAACAACAAGGGGGTGGCTGGGGCCAACGTCCTGACTTTC.

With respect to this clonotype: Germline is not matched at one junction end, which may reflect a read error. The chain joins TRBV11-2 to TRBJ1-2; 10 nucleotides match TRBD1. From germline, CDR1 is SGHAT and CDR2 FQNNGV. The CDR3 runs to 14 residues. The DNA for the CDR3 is TGCGCCAGCGGCCAGGACAGGGGGACGTTTGGCTACACCTTC. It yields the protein CASGQDRGTFGYTF.

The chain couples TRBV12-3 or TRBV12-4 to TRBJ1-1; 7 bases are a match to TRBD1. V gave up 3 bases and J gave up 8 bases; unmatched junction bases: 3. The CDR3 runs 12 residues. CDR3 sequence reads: CASSFAGQEAFF. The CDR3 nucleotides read TGTGCCAGCAGTTTTGCGGGACAGGAAGCTTTCTTT.

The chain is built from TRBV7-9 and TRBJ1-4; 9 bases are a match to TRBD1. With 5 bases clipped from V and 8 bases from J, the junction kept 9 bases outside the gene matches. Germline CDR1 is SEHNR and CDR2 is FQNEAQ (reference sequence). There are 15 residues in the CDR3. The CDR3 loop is CASSPRDRAGEKLFF. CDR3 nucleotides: TGTGCCAGCAGCCCTCGGGACAGGGCAGGCGAAAAACTGTTTTTT.

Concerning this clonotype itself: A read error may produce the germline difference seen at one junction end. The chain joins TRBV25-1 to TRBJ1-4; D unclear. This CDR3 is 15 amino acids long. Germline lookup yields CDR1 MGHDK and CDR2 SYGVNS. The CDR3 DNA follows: TGTGCCAGCAGTTTAGGGAGTGAGGCTAATGAAAAACTGTGTTTT. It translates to CASSLGSEANEKLCF.

CDR3 sequence reads: CASKTPGQGSYEQYF. DNA of the CDR3: TGTGCCAGCAAAACCCCGGGACAGGGGTCTTACGAGCAGTACTTC. The chain has TRBV6-1 and TRBJ2-7, with 10 bases that match TRBD1. This CDR3 region has 15 residues. V was pared by 7 bases and J by 4 bases, with 10 bases of the junction left unmatched. Germline V gene data show CDR1 as MNHNS and CDR2 as SASEGT.

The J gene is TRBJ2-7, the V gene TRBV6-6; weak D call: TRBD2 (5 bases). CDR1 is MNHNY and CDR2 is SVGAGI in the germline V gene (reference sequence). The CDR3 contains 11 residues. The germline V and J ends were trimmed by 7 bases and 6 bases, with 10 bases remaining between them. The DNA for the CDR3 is TGTGCCAGCACCTCGGCGGGCGAGCAGTACTTC. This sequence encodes CASTSAGEQYF.

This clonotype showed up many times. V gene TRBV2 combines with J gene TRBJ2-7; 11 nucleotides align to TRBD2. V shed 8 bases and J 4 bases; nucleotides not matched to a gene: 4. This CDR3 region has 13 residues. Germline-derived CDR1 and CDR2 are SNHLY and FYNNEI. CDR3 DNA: TGTGCCAGCTTAGCGGGAGGGCCGTACGAGCAGTACTTC. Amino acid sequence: CASLAGGPYEQYF.

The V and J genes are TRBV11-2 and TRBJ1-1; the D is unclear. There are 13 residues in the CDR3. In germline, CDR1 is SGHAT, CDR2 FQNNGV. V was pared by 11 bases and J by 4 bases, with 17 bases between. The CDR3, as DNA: TGTGCCTGGACCCTGACGTTGGGCACTGAAGCTTTCTTT. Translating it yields CAWTLTLGTEAFF.

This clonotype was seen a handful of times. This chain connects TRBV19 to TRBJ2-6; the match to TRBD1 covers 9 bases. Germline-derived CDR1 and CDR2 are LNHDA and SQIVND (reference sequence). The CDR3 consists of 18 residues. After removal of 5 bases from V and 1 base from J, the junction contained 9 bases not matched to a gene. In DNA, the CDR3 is TGTGCCAGTAGTCGGATCCAGACAGGGGGTTCTGGGGCCAACGTCCTGACTTTC. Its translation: CASSRIQTGGSGANVLTF.

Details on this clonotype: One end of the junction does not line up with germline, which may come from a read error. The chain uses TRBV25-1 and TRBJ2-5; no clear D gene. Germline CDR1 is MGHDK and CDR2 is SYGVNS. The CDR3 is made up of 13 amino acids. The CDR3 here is CASSDSAQGTQYF. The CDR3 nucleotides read TGTGCCAGCAGTGATAGTGCCCAAGGGACCCAGTACTTC.

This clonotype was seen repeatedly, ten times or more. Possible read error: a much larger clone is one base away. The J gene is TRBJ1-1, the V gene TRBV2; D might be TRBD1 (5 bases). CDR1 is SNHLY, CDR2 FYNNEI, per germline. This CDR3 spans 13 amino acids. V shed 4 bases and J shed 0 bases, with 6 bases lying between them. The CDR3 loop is CASSGQMNTEAFF. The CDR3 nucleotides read TGTGCCAGCAGTGGACAGATGAACACTGAAGCTTTCTTT.

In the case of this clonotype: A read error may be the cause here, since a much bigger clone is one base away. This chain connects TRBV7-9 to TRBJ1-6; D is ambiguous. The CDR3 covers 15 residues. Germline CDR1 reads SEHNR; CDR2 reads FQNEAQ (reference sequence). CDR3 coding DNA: TGTGCCAGCAGCTTAGAAAGCTCCTATAATCCACCCCTCCACTTT. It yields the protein CASSLESSYNPPLHF.

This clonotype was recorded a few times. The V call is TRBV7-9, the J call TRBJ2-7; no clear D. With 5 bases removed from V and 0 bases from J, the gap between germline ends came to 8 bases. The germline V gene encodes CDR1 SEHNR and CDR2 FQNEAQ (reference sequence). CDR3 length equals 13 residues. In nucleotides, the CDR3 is TGTGCCAGCAGCCCCCAACCCTCCTACGAGCAGTACTTC. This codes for CASSPQPSYEQYF.

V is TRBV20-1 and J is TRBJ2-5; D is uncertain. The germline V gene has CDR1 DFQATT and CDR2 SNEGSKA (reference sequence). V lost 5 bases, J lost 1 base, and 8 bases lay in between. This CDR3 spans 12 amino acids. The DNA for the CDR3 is TGCAGTGCTTCCGATACCCAAGAGACCCAGTACTTC. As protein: CSASDTQETQYF.

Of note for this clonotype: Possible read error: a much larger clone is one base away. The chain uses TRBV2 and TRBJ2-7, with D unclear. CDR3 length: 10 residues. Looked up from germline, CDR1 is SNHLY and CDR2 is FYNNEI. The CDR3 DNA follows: TGTGCCAGCAGTCGGAACGAGCAGTGCTTC. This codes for CASSRNEQCF.

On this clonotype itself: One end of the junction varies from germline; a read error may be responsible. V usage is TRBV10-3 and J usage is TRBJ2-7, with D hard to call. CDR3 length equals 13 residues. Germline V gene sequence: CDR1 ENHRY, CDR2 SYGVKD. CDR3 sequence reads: CASSRTVAYEQYF. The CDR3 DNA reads TGTGCCAGCAGTCGGACGGTGGCCTACGAGCAGTACTTC.

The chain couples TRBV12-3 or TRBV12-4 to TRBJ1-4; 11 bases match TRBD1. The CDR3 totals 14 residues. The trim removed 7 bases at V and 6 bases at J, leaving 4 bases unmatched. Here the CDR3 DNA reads TGTGCCAGCACCCTGGGACAGGGGGATGAAAAACTGTTTTTT. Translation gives CASTLGQGDEKLFF.

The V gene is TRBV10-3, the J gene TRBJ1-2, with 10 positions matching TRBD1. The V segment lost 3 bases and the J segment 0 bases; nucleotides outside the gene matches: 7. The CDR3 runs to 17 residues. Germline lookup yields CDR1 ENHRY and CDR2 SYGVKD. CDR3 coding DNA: TGTGCCATCAGTGACGAGGACAGGGGGATAACTAACTATGGCTACACCTTC. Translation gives CAISDEDRGITNYGYTF.